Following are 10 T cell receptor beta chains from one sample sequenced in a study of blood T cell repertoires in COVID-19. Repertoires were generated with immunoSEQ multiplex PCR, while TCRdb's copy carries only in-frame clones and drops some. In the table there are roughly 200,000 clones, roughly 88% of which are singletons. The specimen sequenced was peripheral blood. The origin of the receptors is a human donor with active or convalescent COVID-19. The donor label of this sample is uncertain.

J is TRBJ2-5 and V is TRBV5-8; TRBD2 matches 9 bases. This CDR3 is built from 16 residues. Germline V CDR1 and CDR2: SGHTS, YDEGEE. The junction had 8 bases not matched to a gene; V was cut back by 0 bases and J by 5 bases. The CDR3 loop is CASSLGLAGVGETQYF. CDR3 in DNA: TGTGCCAGCAGCTTGGGGTTAGCGGGAGTTGGGGAGACCCAGTACTTC.

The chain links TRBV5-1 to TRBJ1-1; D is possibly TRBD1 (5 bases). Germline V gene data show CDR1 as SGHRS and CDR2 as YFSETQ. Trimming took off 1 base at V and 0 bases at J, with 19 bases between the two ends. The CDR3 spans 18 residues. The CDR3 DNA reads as TGCGCCAGCAGCTTGTCTTTCTCAGGGAAGGGGATGAACACTGAAGCTTTCTTT. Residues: CASSLSFSGKGMNTEAFF.

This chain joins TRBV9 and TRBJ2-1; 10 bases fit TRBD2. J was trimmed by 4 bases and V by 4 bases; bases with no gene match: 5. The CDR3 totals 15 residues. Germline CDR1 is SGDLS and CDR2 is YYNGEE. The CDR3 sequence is CASSTSGGAYNEQFF. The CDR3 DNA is TGTGCCAGCAGCACGAGCGGGGGGGCGTACAATGAGCAGTTCTTC.

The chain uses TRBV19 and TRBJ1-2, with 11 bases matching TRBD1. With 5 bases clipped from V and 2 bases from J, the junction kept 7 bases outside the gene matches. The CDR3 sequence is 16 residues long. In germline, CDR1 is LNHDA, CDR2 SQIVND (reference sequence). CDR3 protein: CASSRTGGSANYGYTF. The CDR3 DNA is TGTGCCAGTAGTCGGACAGGGGGCTCTGCCAACTATGGCTACACCTTC.

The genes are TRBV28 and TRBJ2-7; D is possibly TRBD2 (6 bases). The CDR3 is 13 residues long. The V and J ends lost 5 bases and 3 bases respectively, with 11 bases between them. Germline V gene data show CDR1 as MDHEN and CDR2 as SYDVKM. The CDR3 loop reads CASSGLGGYEQYF. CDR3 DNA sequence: TGTGCCAGCAGTGGTCTGGGAGGCTACGAGCAGTACTTC.

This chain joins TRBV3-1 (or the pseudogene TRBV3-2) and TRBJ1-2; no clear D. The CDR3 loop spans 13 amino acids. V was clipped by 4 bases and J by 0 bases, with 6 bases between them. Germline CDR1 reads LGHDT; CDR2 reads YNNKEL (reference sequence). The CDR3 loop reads CASSPQANYGYTF. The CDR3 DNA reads TGTGCCAGCAGCCCCCAGGCTAACTATGGCTACACCTTC.

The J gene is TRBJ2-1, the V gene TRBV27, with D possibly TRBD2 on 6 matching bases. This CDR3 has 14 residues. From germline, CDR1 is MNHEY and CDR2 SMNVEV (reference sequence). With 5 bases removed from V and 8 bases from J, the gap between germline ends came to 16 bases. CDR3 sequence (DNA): TGTGCCAGCAGTGAGACTAGTCTCTGGGATGAGCAGTTCTTC. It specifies CASSETSLWDEQFF.

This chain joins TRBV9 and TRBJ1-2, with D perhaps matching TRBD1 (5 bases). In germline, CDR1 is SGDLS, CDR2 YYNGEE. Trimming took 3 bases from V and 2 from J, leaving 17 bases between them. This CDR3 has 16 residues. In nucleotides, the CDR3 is TGTGCCAGCAGCGGACCCCAGGGCCTCAAGAACTATGGCTACACCTTC. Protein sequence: CASSGPQGLKNYGYTF.

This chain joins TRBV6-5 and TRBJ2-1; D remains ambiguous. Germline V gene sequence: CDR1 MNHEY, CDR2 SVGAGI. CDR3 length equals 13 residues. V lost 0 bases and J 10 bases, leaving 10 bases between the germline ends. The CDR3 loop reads CASSYSYLEEQFF. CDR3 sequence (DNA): TGTGCCAGCAGTTACTCGTATTTGGAGGAGCAGTTCTTC.

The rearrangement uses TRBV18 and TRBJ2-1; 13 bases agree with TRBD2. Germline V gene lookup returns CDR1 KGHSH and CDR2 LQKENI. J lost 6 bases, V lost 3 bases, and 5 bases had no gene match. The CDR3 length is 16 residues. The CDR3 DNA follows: TGTGCCAGCTCACCCGGGACTAGCGGGATTGTCAATGAGCAGTTCTTC. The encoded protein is CASSPGTSGIVNEQFF.